These 5 T cell receptor beta chains originate from one sample sequenced in a study of tumor and adjacent non-tumor tissue in lung cancer. The template was RNA from unsorted bulk tissue. More than 3 cm separated this lung sample from the edge of the tumor. A modified ARM-PCR protocol with three rounds of nested PCR amplified TCRbeta. Each CDR3 protein is one row after TCRdb ran MiXCR on the multiplex PCR reads. The table shows 90,000 to 100,000 distinct CDR3 sequences, with about 80% occurring only once. The sequenced material came from distant non-tumor lung tissue. The receptors were gathered from a man aged 55 to 70 with small cell lung cancer.

A remark on this clonotype: Because the CDR3 is missing its conserved closing phenylalanine or tryptophan, this is likely a read error. The V call is TRBV11-2, the J call TRBJ2-1; 12 bases are shared with TRBD2. V trimming: 3 bases; J trimming: 9 bases; junction bases outside the gene matches: 6. This CDR3 region has 15 residues. Looked up from germline, CDR1 is SGHAT and CDR2 is FQNNGV. The CDR3 nucleotides read TGTGCCAGCAGCTTCCTAGCGGGAGGGCCGGTTGAGCAGTTCTTG. Protein: CASSFLAGGPVEQFL.

Comments on this clonotype: Compared with germline, one end of the junction differs, possibly owing to a read error. The rearrangement joins TRBV6-2 or TRBV6-3 to TRBJ2-5; the D is unclear. Per the germline V gene, CDR1 is MNHEY and CDR2 is SVGEGT. The CDR3 is made up of 14 amino acids. CDR3 amino acids: CVSSYAGDPQTQYF. The CDR3 nucleotides are TGTGTCAGCAGTTACGCCGGAGACCCACAAACCCAGTACTTC.

Note on this clonotype: A much larger clone lies a single base off, so this may be a read error. The chain joins TRBV6-2 or TRBV6-3 to TRBJ1-1; D possibly corresponds to TRBD1 (5 bases). This CDR3 has 13 residues. Per germline, CDR1 MNHEY and CDR2 SVGEGT. CDR3: CASNVAWGTDAFF. CDR3 DNA: TGTGCCAGCAATGTGGCGTGGGGCACTGACGCTTTCTTT.

This chain uses TRBV30 with TRBJ1-5, with D maybe TRBD1 (5 bases). The germline V gene encodes CDR1 GTSNPN and CDR2 SVGIG (reference sequence). CDR3 size: 13 residues. The CDR3 DNA is TGTGCATGGTCGGGGCGGGGGAACCGGCCCCAGCATTTT. Translated: CAWSGRGNRPQHF.

In this sample, this clonotype turned up once. Since a much larger clone is just one base distant, this may be a read error. This CDR3 is CAWSSGLAIDTQYF. The CDR3 DNA reads as TGTGCCTGGAGTTCAGGACTAGCCATAGATACGCAGTATTTT. The V call is TRBV30, the J call TRBJ2-3; 8 bases are shared with TRBD2. Germline V gene sequence: CDR1 GTSNPN, CDR2 SVGIG (reference sequence). V shed 2 bases and J 5 bases; nucleotides not matched to a gene: 6. The CDR3 contains 14 residues.